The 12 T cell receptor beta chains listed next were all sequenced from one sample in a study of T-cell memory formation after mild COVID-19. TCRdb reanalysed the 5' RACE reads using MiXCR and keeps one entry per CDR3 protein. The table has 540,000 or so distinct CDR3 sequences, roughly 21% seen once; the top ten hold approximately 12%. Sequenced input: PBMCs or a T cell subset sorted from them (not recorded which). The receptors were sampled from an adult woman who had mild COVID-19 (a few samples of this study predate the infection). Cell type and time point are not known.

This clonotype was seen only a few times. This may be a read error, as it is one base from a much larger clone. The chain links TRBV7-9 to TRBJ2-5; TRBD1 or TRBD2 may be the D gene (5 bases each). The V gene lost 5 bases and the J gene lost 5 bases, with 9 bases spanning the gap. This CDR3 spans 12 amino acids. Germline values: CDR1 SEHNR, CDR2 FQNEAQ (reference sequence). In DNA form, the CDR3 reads TGTGCCAGCAGCCTCTGGGGGGAGACCCAGTACTTC. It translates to CASSLWGETQYF. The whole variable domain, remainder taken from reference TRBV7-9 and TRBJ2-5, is DTGVSQNPRHKITKRGQNVTFRCDPISEHNRLYWYRQTLGQGPEFLTYFQNEAQLEKSRLLSDRFSAERPKGSFSTLEIQRTEQGDSAMYLCASSLWGETQYFGPGTRLLVL.

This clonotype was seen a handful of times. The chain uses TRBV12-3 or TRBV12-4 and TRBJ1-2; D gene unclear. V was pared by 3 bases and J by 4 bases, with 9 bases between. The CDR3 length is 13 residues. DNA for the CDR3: TGTGCCAGCAGTTTTCTCCGAGGCTATGGCTACACCTTC. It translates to CASSFLRGYGYTF.

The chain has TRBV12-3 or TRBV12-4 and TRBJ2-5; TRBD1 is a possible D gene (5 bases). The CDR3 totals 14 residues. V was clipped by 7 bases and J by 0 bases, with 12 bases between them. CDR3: CASTLTEYQETQYF. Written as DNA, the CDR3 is TGTGCCAGCACCCTGACAGAGTACCAAGAGACCCAGTACTTC.

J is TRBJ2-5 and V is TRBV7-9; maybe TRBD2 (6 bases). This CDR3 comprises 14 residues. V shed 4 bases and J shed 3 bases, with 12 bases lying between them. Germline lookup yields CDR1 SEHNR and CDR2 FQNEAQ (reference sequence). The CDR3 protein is CASSSLGLEETQYF. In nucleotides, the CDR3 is TGTGCCAGCAGCTCGCTGGGACTTGAAGAGACCCAGTACTTC.

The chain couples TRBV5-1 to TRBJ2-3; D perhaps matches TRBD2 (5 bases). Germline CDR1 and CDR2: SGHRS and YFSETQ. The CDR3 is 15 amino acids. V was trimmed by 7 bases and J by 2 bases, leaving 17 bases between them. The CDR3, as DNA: TGCGCCAGCGGCCGGGAAACACACTCCACAGATACGCAGTATTTT. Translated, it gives CASGRETHSTDTQYF.

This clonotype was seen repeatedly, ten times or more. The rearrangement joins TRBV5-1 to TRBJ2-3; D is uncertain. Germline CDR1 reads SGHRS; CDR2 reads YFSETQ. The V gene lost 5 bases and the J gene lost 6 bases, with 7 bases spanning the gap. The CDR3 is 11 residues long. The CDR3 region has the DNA TGCGCCAGCAGTCAGCGCGATACGCAGTATTTT. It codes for CASSQRDTQYF.

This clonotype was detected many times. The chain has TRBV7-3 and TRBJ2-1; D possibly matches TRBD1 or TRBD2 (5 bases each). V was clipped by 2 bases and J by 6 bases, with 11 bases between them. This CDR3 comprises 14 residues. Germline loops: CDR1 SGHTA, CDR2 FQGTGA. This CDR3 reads CASSLPGPLNEQFF. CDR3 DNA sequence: TGTGCCAGCAGCTTACCGGGACCGCTCAATGAGCAGTTCTTC.

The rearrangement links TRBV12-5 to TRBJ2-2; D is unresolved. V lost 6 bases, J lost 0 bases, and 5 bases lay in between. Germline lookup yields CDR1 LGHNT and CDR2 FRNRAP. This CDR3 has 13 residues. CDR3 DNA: TGTGCTAGTGGGGATTCGAACACCGGGGAGCTGTTTTTT. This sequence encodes CASGDSNTGELFF.

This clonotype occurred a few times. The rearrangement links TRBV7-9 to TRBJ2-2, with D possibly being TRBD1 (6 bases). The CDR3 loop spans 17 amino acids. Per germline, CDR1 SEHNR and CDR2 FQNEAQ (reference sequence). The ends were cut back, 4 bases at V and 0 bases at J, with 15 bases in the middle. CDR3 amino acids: CASSSRQAIANTGELFF. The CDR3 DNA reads TGTGCCAGCAGCTCCCGACAGGCAATTGCGAACACCGGGGAGCTGTTTTTT. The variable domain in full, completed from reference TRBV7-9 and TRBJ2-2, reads DTGVSQNPRHKITKRGQNVTFRCDPISEHNRLYWYRQTLGQGPEFLTYFQNEAQLEKSRLLSDRFSAERPKGSFSTLEIQRTEQGDSAMYLCASSSRQAIANTGELFFGEGSRLTVL.

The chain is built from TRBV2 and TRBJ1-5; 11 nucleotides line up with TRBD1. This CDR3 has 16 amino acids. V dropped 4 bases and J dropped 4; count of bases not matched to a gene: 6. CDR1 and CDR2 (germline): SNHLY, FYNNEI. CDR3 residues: CASSALGTGGNQPQHF. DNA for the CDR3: TGTGCCAGCAGTGCCCTAGGGACAGGGGGGAATCAGCCCCAGCATTTT.

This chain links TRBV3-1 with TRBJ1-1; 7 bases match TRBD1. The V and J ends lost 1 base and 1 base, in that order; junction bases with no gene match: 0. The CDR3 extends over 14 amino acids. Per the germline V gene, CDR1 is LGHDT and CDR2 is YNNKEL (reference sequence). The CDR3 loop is CASSQGDRNTEAFF. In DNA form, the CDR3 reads TGTGCCAGCAGCCAAGGGGACAGGAACACTGAAGCTTTCTTT.

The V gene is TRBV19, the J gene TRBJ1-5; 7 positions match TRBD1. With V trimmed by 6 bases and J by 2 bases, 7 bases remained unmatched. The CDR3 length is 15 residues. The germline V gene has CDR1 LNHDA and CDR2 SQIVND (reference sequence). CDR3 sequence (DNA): TGTGCCAGTAGGATTGACAGGGTCGGCAATCAGCCCCAGCATTTT. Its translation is CASRIDRVGNQPQHF. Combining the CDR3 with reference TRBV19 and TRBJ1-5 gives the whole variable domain DGGITQSPKYLFRKEGQNVTLSCEQNLNHDAMYWYRQDPGQGLRLIYYSQIVNDFQKGDIAEGYSVSREKKESFPLTVTSAQKNPTAFYLCASRIDRVGNQPQHFGDGTRLSIL.